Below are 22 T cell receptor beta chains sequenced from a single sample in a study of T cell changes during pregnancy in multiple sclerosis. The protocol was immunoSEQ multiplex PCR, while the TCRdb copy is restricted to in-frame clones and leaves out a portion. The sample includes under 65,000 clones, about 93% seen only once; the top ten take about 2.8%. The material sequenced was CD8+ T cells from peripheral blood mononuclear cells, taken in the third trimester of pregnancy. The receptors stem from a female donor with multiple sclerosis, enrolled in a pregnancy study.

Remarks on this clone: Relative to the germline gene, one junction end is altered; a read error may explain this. This CDR3 is CASSLGSSRNTIYF. The CDR3 nucleotides are TGTGCCAGCAGCCTAGGCTCTTCCCGAAACACCATATATTTT. The chain couples TRBV13 to TRBJ1-3; D remains ambiguous. The CDR3 has 14 residues. CDR1 is PRHDT, CDR2 FYEKMQ, per germline (reference sequence).

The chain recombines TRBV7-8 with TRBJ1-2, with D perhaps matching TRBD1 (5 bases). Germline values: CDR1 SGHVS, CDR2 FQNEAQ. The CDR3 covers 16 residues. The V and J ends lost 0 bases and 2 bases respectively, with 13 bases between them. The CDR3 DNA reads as TGTGCCAGCAGCTTAGCAAGCGGGGCAGCAAACTATGGCTACACCTTC. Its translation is CASSLASGAANYGYTF. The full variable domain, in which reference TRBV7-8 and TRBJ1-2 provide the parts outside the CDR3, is GAGVSQSPRYKVAKRGQDVALRCDPISGHVSLFWYQQALGQGPEFLTYFQNEAQLDKSGLPSDRFFAERPEGSVSTLKIQRTQQEDSAVYLCASSLASGAANYGYTFGSGTRLTVV.

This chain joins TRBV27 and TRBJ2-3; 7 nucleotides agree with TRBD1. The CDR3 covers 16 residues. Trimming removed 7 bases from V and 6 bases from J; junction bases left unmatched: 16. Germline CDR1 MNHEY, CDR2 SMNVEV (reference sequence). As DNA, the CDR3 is TGTGCCAGCACTCGAACCGGGACAGCTAGGGCGGATACGCAGTATTTT. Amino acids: CASTRTGTARADTQYF.

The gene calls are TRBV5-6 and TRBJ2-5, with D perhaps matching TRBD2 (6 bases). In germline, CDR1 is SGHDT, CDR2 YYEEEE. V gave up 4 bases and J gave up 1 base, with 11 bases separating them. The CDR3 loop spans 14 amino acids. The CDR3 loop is CASSPLGGQETQYF. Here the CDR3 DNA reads TGTGCCAGCAGCCCCCTGGGAGGCCAAGAGACCCAGTACTTC.

CDR3 residues: CASSSVHGQVNYGYTF. The CDR3 nucleotides read TGTGCCAGCAGCTCCGTTCACGGACAGGTTAACTATGGCTACACCTTC. The gene calls are TRBV11-2 and TRBJ1-2; 7 nucleotides match TRBD1. The V gene's germline CDR1 is SGHAT and CDR2 FQNNGV. The V segment lost 4 bases and the J segment 1 base; nucleotides outside the gene matches: 9. CDR3 length: 16 residues.

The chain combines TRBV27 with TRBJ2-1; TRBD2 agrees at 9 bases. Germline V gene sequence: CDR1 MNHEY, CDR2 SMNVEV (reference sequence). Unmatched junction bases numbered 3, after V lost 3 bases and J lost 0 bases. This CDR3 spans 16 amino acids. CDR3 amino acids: CASSLTSGLSYNEQFF. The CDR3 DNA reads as TGTGCCAGCAGTTTGACTAGCGGACTCTCCTACAATGAGCAGTTCTTC.

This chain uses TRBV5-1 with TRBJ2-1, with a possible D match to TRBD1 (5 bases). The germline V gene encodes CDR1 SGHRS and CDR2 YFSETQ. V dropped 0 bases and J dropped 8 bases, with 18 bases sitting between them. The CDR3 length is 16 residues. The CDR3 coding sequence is TGCGCCAGCAGCTTGGCGGTGGGGCAGGGTGTAGATGAGCAGTTCTTC. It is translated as CASSLAVGQGVDEQFF.

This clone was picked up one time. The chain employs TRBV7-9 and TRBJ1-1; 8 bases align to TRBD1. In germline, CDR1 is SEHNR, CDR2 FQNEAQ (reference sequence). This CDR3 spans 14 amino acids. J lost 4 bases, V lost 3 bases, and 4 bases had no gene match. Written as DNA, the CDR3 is TGTGCCAGCAGCTTGACAGGGGTGGCCACTGAAGCTTTCTTT. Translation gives CASSLTGVATEAFF.

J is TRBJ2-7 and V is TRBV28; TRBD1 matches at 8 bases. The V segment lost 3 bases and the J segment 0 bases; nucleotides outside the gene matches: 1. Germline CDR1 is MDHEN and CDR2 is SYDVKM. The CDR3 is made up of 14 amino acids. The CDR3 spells CASSFGTGSYEQYF. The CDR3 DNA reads TGTGCCAGCAGTTTTGGGACAGGCTCCTACGAGCAGTACTTC.

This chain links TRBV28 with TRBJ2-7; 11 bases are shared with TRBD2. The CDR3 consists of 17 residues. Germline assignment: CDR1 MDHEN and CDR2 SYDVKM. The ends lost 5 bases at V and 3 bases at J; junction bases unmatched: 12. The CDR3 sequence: CASSQYPLAGVDYEQYF. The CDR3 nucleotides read TGTGCCAGCAGTCAATACCCACTAGCGGGAGTAGACTACGAGCAGTACTTC.

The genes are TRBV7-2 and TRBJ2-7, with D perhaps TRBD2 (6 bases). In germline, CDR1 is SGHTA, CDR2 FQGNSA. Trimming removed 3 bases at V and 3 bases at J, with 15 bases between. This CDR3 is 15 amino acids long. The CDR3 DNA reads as TGTGCCAGCAGCTTGGAAGGAGGGGTTAACTACGAGCAGTACTTC. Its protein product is CASSLEGGVNYEQYF.

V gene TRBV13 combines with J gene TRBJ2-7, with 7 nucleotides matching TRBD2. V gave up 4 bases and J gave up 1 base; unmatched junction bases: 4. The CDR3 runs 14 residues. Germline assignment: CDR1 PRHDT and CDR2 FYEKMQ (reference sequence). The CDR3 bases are TGTGCCAGCAGCTCGGGACTACGATCCTACGAGCAGTACTTC. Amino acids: CASSSGLRSYEQYF.

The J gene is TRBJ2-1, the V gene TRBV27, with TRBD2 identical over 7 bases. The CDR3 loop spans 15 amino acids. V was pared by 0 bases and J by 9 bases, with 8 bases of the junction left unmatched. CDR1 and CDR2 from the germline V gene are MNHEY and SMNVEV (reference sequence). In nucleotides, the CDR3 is TGTGCCAGCAGTTTATCGCAGGGAGGGTTCGGTGAGCAGTTCTTC. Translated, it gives CASSLSQGGFGEQFF.

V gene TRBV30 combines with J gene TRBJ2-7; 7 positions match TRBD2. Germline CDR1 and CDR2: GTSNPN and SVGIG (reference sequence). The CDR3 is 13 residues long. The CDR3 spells CAWEGRGSYEQYF. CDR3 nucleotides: TGTGCTTGGGAGGGTCGGGGCTCCTACGAGCAGTACTTC.

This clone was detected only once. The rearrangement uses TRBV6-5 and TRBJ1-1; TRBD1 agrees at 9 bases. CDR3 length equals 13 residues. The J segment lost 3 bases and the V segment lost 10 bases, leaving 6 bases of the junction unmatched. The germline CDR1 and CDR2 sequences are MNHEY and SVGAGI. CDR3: CATGQGSYTEAFF. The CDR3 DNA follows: TGTGCCACTGGACAGGGGTCATACACTGAAGCTTTCTTT.

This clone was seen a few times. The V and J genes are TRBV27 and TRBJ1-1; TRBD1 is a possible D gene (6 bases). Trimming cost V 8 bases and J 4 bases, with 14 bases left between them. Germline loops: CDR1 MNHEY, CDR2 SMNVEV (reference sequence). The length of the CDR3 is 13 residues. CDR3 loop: CASGIDRFTEAFF. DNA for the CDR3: TGTGCCAGCGGCATCGACAGGTTCACTGAAGCTTTCTTT.

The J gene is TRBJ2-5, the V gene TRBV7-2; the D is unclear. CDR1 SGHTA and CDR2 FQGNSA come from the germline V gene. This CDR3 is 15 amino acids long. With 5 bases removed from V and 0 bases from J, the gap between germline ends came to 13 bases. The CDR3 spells CASSPATSDQETQYF. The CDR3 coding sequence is TGTGCCAGCAGCCCAGCGACCTCGGACCAAGAGACCCAGTACTTC.

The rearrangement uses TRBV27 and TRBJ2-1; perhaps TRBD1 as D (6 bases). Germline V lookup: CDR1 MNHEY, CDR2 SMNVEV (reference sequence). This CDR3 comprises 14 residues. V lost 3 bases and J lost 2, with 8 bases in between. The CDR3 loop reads CASSFRDTYNEQFF. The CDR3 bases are TGTGCCAGCAGTTTTCGGGACACCTACAATGAGCAGTTCTTC.

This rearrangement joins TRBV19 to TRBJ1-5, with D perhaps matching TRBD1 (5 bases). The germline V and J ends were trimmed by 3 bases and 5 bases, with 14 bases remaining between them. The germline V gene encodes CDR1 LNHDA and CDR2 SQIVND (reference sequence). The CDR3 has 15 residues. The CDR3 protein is CASSIGGTGYQPQHF. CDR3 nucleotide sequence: TGTGCCAGTAGTATTGGCGGGACGGGCTATCAGCCCCAGCATTTT.

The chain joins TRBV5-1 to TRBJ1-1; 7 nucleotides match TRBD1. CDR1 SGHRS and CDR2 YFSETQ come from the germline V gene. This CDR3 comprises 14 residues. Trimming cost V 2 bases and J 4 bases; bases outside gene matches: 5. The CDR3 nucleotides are TGCGCCAGCAGCTTAGACAGGGCGGGCACTGAAGCTTTCTTT. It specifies CASSLDRAGTEAFF.

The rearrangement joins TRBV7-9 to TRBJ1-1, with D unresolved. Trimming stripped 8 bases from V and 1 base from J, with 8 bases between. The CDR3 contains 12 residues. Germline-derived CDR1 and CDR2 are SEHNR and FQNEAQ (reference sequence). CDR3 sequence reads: CASFSGNTEAFF. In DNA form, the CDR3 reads TGTGCCAGCTTTAGCGGGAACACTGAAGCTTTCTTT.

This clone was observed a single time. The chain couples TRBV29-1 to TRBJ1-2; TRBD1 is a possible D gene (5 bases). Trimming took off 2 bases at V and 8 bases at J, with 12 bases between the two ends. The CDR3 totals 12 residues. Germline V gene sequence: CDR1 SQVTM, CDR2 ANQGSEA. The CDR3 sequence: CSVERGGNGYTF. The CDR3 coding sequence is TGCAGCGTTGAAAGGGGTGGTAACGGCTACACCTTC.